These 11 T cell receptor beta chains were all obtained from the same sample, sequenced in a study of blood T cell repertoires in COVID-19. The data were produced by immunoSEQ multiplex PCR, yet TCRdb's version contains in-frame clones alone and is incomplete. This sample yields approximately 400,000 clones, of which more than 75% are seen a single time; around 1.3% belongs to the top ten. The sequencing sample was made of PBMCs or T cells enriched from blood (not recorded which). The receptors here all came from a man under 40 who had recovered from COVID-19.

This clone was picked up one time. This chain connects TRBV30 to TRBJ2-2; no clear D gene. The CDR3 has 13 residues. Germline CDR1 and CDR2: GTSNPN and SVGIG (reference sequence). Between the trimmed V and J ends, which lost 5 bases and 1 base, there was a span of 8 bases. The CDR3 coding sequence is TGTGCCTGGGGCGAGGAGAACACCGGGGAGCTGTTTTTT. It translates to CAWGEENTGELFF.

The genes are TRBV9 and TRBJ1-2; TRBD1 might be the D (6 bases). CDR1 is SGDLS, CDR2 YYNGEE, per germline. V lost 4 bases, J lost 2 bases, and 15 bases lay in between. This CDR3 has 15 amino acids. CDR3 sequence (DNA): TGTGCCAGCAGCCGTAGGGAGGGGGGGAACTATGGCTACACCTTC. This codes for CASSRREGGNYGYTF.

Comments on this clone: A read error may produce the germline difference seen at one junction end. The chain carries TRBV18 and TRBJ2-5, with D possibly TRBD2 on 5 matching bases. The CDR3 length is 16 residues. Germline CDR1 and CDR2: KGHSH and LQKENI. As DNA, the CDR3 is TGTGCCAGCTCGCCACCTCCGGGATATCCTCAAGAGACCCAGTACTTC. Encoded protein: CASSPPPGYPQETQYF.

This clone was recorded a few times. The genes are TRBV2 and TRBJ2-7, with D possibly TRBD1 on 6 matching bases. The CDR3 has 14 amino acids. The germline V gene has CDR1 SNHLY and CDR2 FYNNEI. Between the trimmed V and J ends, which lost 4 bases and 2 bases, there was a span of 12 bases. The CDR3 nucleotides are TGTGCCAGCAGTGGGCAGGGGAAGGCCTACGAGCAGTACTTC. Translating gives CASSGQGKAYEQYF. The complete variable domain, with remaining parts taken from reference TRBV2 and TRBJ2-7, reads EPEVTQTPSHQVTQMGQEVILRCVPISNHLYFYWYRQILGQKVEFLVSFYNNEISEKSEIFDDQFSVERPDGSNFTLKIRSTKLEDSAMYFCASSGQGKAYEQYFGPGTRLTVT.

This clone was seen just once. V is TRBV7-9 and J is TRBJ2-1; the match to TRBD2 covers 16 bases. From germline, CDR1 is SEHNR and CDR2 FQNEAQ (reference sequence). CDR3 size: 16 residues. V dropped 3 bases and J dropped 8; count of bases not matched to a gene: 4. The CDR3 DNA reads as TGTGCCAGCAGCTTCGGGACTAGCGGGGGGGCGCATGAGCAGTTCTTC. Translated: CASSFGTSGGAHEQFF.

The J gene is TRBJ1-6, the V gene TRBV6-1; D unresolved. The CDR3 is made up of 15 amino acids. V shed 1 base and J shed 7 bases, with 11 bases lying between them. CDR1 MNHNS and CDR2 SASEGT come from the germline V gene. The CDR3 region is CASSEVLEGNSPLHF. CDR3 DNA: TGTGCCAGCAGTGAAGTCCTCGAGGGCAATTCACCCCTCCACTTT.

V is TRBV27 and J is TRBJ2-3; 8 bases are shared with TRBD1. The CDR3 extends over 15 amino acids. Per the germline V gene, CDR1 is MNHEY and CDR2 is SMNVEV (reference sequence). V lost 4 bases, J lost 2 bases, and 5 bases stayed unmatched. The CDR3 DNA reads TGTGCCAGCAGTTACCGGGACAGGTTCACAGATACGCAGTATTTT. Translating gives CASSYRDRFTDTQYF.

The V gene is TRBV5-1, the J gene TRBJ1-2, with TRBD1 identical over 7 bases. After removal of 0 bases from V and 8 bases from J, the junction contained 4 bases not matched to a gene. The CDR3 is 13 amino acids. Germline CDR1 is SGHRS and CDR2 is YFSETQ. The CDR3 sequence is CASSLDRGDGYTF. The CDR3 DNA follows: TGCGCCAGCAGCTTGGACAGGGGAGACGGCTACACCTTC.

The chain links TRBV2 to TRBJ1-5; maybe TRBD1 (5 bases). Germline V gene sequence: CDR1 SNHLY, CDR2 FYNNEI. The CDR3 contains 16 residues. With 4 bases removed from V and 0 bases from J, the gap between germline ends came to 13 bases. The chain's CDR3 is CASSGDSLYSNQPQHF. The CDR3 DNA is TGTGCCAGCAGTGGCGACAGCCTTTATAGCAATCAGCCCCAGCATTTT.

The rearrangement links TRBV5-1 to TRBJ2-7, with D maybe TRBD1 (5 bases). V dropped 1 base and J dropped 2 bases, with 13 bases sitting between them. The CDR3 is 15 amino acids. Per germline, CDR1 SGHRS and CDR2 YFSETQ. CDR3 residues: CASSLSQGLAYEQYF. DNA for the CDR3: TGCGCCAGCAGCTTGAGCCAGGGCCTCGCCTACGAGCAGTACTTC.

The chain is built from TRBV11-2 and TRBJ2-1; 8 nucleotides align to TRBD1. V lost 3 bases to trimming and J lost 2 bases; unmatched junction nucleotides: 3. The CDR3 has 15 residues. CDR1 and CDR2 (germline): SGHAT, FQNNGV. The CDR3 DNA follows: TGTGCCAGCAGCTTTGGACAGGGAACCTACAATGAGCAGTTCTTC. Its protein is CASSFGQGTYNEQFF.